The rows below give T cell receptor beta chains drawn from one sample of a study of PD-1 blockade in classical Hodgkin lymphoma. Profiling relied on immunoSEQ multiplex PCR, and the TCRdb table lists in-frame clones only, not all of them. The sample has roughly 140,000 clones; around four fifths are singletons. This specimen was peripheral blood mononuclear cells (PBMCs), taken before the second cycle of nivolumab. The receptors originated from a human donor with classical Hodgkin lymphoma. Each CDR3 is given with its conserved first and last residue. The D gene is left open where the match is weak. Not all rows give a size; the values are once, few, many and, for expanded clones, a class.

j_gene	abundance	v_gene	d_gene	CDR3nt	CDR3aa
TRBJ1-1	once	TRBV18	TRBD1	TGTGCCAGCTCACCAGACCTACAGGGGGCGACTACTTACGCTTTCTTT	CASSPDLQGATTYAFF
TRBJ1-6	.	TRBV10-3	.	TGTGCCATCAGGGAACAGGAGAATTCACCCCTCCACTTT	CAIREQENSPLHF
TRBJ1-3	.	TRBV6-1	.	TGTGCCAGTCACAAGGGTAGCTCTGGAAACACCATATATTTT	CASHKGSSGNTIYF
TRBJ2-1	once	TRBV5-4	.	TGTGCCAGCAGCTCGCCTAGCGTTTGGTCCTACAATGAGCAGTTCTTC	CASSSPSVWSYNEQFF
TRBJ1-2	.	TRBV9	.	TGTGCCAGCAGCGTAGATTGGGGATACTATGGCTACACCTTC	CASSVDWGYYGYTF
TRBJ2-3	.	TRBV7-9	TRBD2	TGTGCCAGCAGTCGGGCTAGCGGGAGTGTCACAGATACGCAGTATTTT	CASSRASGSVTDTQYF
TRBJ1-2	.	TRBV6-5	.	TGTGCCAGCAGTTACTCAATATTACTACCTGGCTACACCTTC	CASSYSILLPGYTF
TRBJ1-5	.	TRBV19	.	TGTGCCACTGGACACCCCAATCAGCCCCAGCATTTT	CATGHPNQPQHF
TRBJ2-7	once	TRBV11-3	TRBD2	TGTGCCAGCAGCCCGGGGGGGGGAATCTCCTACGAGCAGTACTTC	CASSPGGGISYEQYF
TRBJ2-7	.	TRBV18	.	TGTGCCAGCTCCCCTATCCCTGGGAATACCTACGAGCAGTACTTC	CASSPIPGNTYEQYF
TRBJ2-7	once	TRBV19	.	TGTGCCAGTAGTATAGTCATCTCCTACGAGCAGTACTTC	CASSIVISYEQYF